This T cell receptor beta chain was sequenced during a study of graft-versus-host responses after intestinal transplantation. Study background: Transplant recipients had multivisceral, liver-intestinal, or isolated intestinal grafts.

The method was immunoSEQ multiplex PCR; TCRdb's version includes in-frame clones alone and lacks a portion of them. Altogether about 88,000 clones are present, 90% being singletons, with the ten largest covering around 0.11%. Trimming removed 0 bases from V and 8 bases from J, with 11 bases in between. CDR3 length equals 13 residues. The germline V gene has CDR1 SGHTS and CDR2 YDEGEE. Regarding this clone: Its antigen is currently unknown.

The specimen comprised unstimulated CD4+ T cells sorted from spleen or lymph node cells, sampled before intestinal transplant. The V gene is TRBV5-8, the J gene TRBJ1-2; D gene unclear. The source of this sequence is a human donor who received an intestinal transplant. The CDR3, as DNA: TGTGCCAGCAGCTTGGCCTGGGCCGGCGGCTACACCTTC. It specifies CASSLAWAGGYTF.